Detailed here is one T cell receptor beta chain. Its target antigen remains unknown. Base qualities are not provided; no much larger clone lies one nucleotide away. TCRbeta CDR3 regions were amplified from genomic DNA by means of the immunoSEQ Assay, a bias-controlled multiplex PCR. On the authors' methods: Within the assay, amplification of reference gene primers was used to estimate how many nucleated cells each sample contained. To quantify the absolute abundance of each unique TCRbeta CDR3 rearrangement, sequence reads were collapsed and filtered. Productive Simpson clonality was computed per sample as the square root of Simpson's diversity index over productive rearrangements. What TCRdb holds here is the immuneACCESS table cut down to in-frame rearrangements. Part of the clones is not present; checked against another copy, under half of the missing clones reflect an unresolved V gene, and the others are unexplained. V and J calls and clone size follow that table, whereas D and trimming were derived from the DNA. Present in this sample are around 120,000 clones, about three quarters of which were seen just once. Around 6.3% of the sample comes from the top ten.

Inclusive of the bounding cysteine and phenylalanine, the CDR3 is 14 residues long. The sequence is cut down to CDR3 DNA, 42 bases in frame from base 1. V trim: 2 bases; J trim: 4 bases; unmatched bases: 3. CDR1 and CDR2 (LNHNV, YYDKDF) derive from the germline V gene (reference sequence). This specimen comes from a study of blood T cell repertoires in COVID-19 (dated by TCRdb to 2018 to 2021). Regarding the study in general: Samples from collaborators originated in the United States, Italy and Spain and spanned both the acute and convalescent phases of COVID-19. The prospective study material was composed of cDNA or gDNA derived from T cells, B-cell-depleted T cells, or PBMCs. Deeply sampled blood TCRbeta repertoires from subjects exposed to, actively infected with, or recovered from COVID-19 were included in the dataset. A freely available public database, intended as a resource for researchers studying the immune response to SARS-CoV-2, is where the repertoires were released. The samples were drawn from two sources: the first 160 participants of the ongoing ImmuneRACE study, and 1,200 or so subjects contributed by 6 global collaborators. The sample metadata nearly always contained a de-identified subject ID, COVID-19 status, age in years and sex. Where available, HLA class I and class II types were obtained from metadata supplied by the sample provider rather than from assay-based typing.

Points the paper makes about the study in general: Clinical and demographic metadata were provided uncurated, with the amount varying by source and participant.

The collaborating institutions used their own protocols to collect whole blood in K2EDTA tubes. For TCRbeta analysis, collaborators shipped samples as frozen whole blood, isolated PBMCs, or DNA extracted from either of those sample types. This TCR came from a man older than 75 with acute or convalescent COVID-19. The receptor chain draws on TRBV15 and TRBJ2-5; TRBD2 fits 8 bases in the junction. Sequencing used peripheral blood. Read as DNA, the sequence is TGTGCCACCAGCAGAAAAGCGGGAGTAGAGACCCAGTACTTC. Its coded protein is CATSRKAGVETQYF.